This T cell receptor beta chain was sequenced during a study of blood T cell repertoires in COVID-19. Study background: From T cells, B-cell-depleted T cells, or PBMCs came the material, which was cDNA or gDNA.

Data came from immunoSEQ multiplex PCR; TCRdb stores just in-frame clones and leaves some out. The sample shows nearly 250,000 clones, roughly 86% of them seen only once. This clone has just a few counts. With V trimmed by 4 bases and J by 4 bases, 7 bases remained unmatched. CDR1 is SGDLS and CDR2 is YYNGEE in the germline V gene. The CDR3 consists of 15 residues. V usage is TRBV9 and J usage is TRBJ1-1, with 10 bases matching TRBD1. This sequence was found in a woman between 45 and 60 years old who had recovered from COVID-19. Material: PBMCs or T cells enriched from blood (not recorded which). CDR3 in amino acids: CASSKRQGAATEAFF. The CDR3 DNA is TGTGCCAGCAGCAAACGACAGGGGGCTGCCACTGAAGCTTTCTTT.